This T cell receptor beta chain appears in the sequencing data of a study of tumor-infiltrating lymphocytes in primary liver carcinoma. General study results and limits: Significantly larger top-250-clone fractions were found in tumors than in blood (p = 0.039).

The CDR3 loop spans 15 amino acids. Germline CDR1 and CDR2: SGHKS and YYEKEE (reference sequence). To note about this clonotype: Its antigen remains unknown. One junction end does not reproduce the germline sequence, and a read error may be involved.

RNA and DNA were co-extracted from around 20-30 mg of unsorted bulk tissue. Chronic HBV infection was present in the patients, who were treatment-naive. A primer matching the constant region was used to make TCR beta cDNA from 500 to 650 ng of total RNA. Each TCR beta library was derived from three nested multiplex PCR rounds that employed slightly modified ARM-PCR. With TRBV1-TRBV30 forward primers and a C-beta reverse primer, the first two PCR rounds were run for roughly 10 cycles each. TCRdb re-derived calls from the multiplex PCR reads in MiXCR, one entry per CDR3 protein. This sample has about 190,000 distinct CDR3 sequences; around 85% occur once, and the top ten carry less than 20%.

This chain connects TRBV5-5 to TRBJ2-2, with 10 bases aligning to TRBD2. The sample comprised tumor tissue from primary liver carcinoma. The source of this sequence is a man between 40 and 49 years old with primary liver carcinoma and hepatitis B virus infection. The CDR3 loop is CASSGTSVYTGELSF. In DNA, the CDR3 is TGTGCCAGCAGTGGGACTAGCGTCTATACCGGGGAGCTGTCTTTT. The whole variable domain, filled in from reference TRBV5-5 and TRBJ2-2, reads DAGVTQSPTHLIKTRGQQVTLRCSPISGHKSVSWYQQVLGQGPQFIFQYYEKEERGRGNFPDRFSARQFPNYSSELNVNALLLGDSALYLCASSGTSVYTGELSFGEGSRLTVL.